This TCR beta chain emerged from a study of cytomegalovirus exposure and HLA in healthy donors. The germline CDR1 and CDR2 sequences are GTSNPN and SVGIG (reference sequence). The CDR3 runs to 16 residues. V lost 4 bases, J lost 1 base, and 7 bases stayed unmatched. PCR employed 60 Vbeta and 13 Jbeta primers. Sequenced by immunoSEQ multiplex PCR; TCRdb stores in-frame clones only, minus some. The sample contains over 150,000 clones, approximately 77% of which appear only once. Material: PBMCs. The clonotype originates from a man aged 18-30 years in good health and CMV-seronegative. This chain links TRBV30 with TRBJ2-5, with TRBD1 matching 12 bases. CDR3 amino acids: CAWKKGDRGPQETQYF. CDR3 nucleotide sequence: TGTGCCTGGAAAAAGGGGGACAGGGGGCCCCAAGAGACCCAGTACTTC.